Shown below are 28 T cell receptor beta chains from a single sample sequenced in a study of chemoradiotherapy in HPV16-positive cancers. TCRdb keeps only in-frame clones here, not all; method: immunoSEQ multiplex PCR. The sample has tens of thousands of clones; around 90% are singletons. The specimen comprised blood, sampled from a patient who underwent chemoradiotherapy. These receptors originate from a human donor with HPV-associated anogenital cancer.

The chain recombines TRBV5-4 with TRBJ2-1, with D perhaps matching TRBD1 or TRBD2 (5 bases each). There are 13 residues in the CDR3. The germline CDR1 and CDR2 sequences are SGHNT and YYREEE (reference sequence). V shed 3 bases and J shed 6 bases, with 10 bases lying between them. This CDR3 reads CASSSRGGNEQFF. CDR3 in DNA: TGTGCCAGCAGCTCCCGTGGGGGCAATGAGCAGTTCTTC.

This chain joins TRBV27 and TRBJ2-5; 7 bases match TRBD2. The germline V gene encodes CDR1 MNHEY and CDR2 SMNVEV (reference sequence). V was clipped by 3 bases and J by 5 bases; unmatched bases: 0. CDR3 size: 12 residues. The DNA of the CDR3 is TGTGCCAGCAGTTTCGGGAGGGAGACCCAGTACTTC. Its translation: CASSFGRETQYF.

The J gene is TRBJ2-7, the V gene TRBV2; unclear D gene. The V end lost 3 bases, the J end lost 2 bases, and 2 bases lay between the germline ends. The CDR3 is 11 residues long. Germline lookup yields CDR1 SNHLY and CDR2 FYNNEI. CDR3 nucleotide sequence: TGTGCCAGCAGTGATCCCTACGAGCAGTACTTC. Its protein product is CASSDPYEQYF. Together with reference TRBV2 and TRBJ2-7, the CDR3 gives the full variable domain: EPEVTQTPSHQVTQMGQEVILRCVPISNHLYFYWYRQILGQKVEFLVSFYNNEISEKSEIFDDQFSVERPDGSNFTLKIRSTKLEDSAMYFCASSDPYEQYFGPGTRLTVT.

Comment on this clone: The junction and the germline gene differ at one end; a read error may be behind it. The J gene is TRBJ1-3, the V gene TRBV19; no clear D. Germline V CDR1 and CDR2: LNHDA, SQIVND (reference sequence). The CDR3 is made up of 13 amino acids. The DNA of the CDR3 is TGTGCCAGTAGTCTAGATGCTGGAAACACCATATATTTT. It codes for CASSLDAGNTIYF.

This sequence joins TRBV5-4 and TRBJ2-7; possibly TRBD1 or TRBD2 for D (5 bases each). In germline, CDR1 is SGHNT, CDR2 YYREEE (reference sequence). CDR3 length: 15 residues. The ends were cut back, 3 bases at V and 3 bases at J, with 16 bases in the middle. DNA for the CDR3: TGTGCCAGCAGCTCCCACCGGGACGGCTTCTACGAGCAGTACTTC. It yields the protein CASSSHRDGFYEQYF.

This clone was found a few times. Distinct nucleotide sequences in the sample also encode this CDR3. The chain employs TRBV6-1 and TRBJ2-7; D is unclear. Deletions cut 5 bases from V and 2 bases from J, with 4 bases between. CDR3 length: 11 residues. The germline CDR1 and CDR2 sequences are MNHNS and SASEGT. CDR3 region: CASSQTYEQYF. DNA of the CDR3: TGTGCCAGCAGTCAAACCTACGAGCAGTACTTC.

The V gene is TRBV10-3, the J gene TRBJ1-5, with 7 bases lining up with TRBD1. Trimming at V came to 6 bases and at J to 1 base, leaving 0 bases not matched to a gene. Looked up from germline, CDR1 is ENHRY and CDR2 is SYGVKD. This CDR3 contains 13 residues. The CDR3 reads CAIRGQSNQPQHF. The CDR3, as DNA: TGTGCCATCAGGGGACAGAGCAATCAGCCCCAGCATTTT.

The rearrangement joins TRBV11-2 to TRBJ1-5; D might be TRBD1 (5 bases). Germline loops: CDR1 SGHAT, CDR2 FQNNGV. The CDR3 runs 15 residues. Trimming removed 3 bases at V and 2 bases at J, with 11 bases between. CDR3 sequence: CASSLQEGGNQPQHF. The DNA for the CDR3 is TGTGCCAGCAGCTTGCAGGAAGGGGGCAATCAGCCCCAGCATTTT.

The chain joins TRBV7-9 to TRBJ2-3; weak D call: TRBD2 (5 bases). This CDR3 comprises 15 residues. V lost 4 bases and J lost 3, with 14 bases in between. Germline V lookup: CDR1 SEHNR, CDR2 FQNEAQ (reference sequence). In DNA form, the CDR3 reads TGTGCCAGCAGCTCGTTCGGCGGGTCGACAGATACGCAGTATTTT. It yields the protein CASSSFGGSTDTQYF.

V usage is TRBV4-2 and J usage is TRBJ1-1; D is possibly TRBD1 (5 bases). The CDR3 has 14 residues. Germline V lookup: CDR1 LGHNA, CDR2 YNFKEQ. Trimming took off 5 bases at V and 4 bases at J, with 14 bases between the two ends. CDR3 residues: CASSLQGGSTEAFF. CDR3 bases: TGTGCCAGCAGCTTGCAGGGTGGGAGCACTGAAGCTTTCTTT.

The CDR3 sequence is CASSLEAVGYEQYF. CDR3 in DNA: TGTGCCAGCAGCTTAGAGGCGGTGGGGTACGAGCAGTACTTC. This chain connects TRBV11-1 to TRBJ2-7; D unresolved. This CDR3 comprises 14 residues. Germline loops: CDR1 SGHAT, CDR2 FQDESV (reference sequence). The V end lost 1 base, the J end lost 4 bases, and 11 bases lay between the germline ends.

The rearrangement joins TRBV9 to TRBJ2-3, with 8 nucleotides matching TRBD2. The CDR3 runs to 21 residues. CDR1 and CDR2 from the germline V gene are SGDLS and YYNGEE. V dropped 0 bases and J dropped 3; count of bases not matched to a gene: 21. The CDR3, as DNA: TGTGCCAGCAGCGTAGCTCCGGGCAGACGTTGGAGCGGGGGAGGTACAGATACGCAGTATTTT. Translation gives CASSVAPGRRWSGGGTDTQYF.

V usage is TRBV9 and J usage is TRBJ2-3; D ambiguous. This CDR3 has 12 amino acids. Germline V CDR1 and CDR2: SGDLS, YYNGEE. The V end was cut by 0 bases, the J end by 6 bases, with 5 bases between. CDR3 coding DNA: TGTGCCAGCAGCGTAGTGGAGGATACGCAGTATTTT. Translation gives CASSVVEDTQYF.

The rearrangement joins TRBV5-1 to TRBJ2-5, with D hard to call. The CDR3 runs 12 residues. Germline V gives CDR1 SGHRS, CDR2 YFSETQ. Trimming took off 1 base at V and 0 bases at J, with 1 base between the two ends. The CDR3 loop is CASSLYQETQYF. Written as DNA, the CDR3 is TGCGCCAGCAGCTTGTACCAAGAGACCCAGTACTTC.

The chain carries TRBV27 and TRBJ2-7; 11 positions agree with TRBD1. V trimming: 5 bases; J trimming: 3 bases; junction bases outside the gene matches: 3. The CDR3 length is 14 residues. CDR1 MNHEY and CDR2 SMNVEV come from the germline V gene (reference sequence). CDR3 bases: TGTGCCAGCAGTATCGGGACAGGGGGCTACGAGCAGTACTTC. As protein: CASSIGTGGYEQYF.

Here the CDR3 reads CASSSPPGQGSEAFF. The CDR3, as DNA: TGTGCCAGCAGCTCCCCCCCGGGACAGGGGTCTGAAGCTTTCTTT. This chain links TRBV5-8 with TRBJ1-1; 10 bases line up with TRBD1. After removal of 3 bases from V and 6 bases from J, the junction contained 8 bases not matched to a gene. The CDR3 runs 15 residues. CDR1 and CDR2 (germline): SGHTS, YDEGEE. The entire variable domain, with the rest obtained from reference TRBV5-8 and TRBJ1-1, is as follows: EAGVTQSPTHLIKTRGQQATLRCSPISGHTSVYWYQQALGLGLQFLLWYDEGEERNRGNFPPRFSGRQFPNYSSELNVNALELEDSALYLCASSSPPGQGSEAFFGQGTRLTVV.

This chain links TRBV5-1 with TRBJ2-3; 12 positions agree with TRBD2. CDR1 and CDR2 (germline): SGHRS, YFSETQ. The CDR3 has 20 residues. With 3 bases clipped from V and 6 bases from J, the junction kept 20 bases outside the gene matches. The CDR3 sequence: CASSSHAGLAGGPGMDTQYF. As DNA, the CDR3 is TGCGCCAGCAGCTCCCATGCTGGGCTAGCGGGGGGGCCGGGGATGGATACGCAGTATTTT. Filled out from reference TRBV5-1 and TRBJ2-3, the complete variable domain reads KAGVTQTPRYLIKTRGQQVTLSCSPISGHRSVSWYQQTPGQGLQFLFEYFSETQRNKGNFPGRFSGRQFSNSRSEMNVSTLELGDSALYLCASSSHAGLAGGPGMDTQYFGPGTRLTVL.

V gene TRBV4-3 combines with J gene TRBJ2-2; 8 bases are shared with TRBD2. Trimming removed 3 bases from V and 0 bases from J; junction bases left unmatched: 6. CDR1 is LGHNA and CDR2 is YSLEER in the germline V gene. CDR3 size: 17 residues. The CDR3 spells CASSQFAGGTNTGELFF. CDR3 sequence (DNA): TGCGCCAGCAGCCAGTTCGCGGGGGGAACGAACACCGGGGAGCTGTTTTTT.

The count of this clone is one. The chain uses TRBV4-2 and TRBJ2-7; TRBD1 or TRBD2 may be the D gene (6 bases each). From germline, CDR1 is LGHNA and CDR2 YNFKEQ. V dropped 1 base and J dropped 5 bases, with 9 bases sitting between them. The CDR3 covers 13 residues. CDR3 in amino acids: CASSQVRGDEQYF. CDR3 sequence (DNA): TGTGCCAGCAGCCAAGTAAGGGGGGACGAGCAGTACTTC.

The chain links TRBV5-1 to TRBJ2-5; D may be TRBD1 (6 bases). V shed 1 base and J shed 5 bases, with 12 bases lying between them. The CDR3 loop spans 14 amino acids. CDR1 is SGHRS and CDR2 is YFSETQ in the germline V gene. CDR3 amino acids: CASSLTGSRETQYF. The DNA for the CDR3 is TGCGCCAGCAGCTTGACAGGGAGTAGGGAGACCCAGTACTTC.

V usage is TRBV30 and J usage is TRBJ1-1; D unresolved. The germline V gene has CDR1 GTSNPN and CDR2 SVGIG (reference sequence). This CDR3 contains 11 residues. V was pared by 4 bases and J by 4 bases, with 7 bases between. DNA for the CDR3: TGTGCCTGGACTCTGGGCACTGAAGCTTTCTTT. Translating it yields CAWTLGTEAFF. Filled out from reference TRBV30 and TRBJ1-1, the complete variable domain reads SQTIHQWPATLVQPVGSPLSLECTVEGTSNPNLYWYRQAAGRGLQLLFYSVGIGQISSEVPQNLSASRPQDRQFILSSKKLLLSDSGFYLCAWTLGTEAFFGQGTRLTVV.

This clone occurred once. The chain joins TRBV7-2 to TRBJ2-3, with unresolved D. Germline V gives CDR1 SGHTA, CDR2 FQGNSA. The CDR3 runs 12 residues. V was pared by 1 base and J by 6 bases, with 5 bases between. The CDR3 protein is CASSLDGDTQYF. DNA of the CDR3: TGTGCCAGCAGCTTAGACGGGGATACGCAGTATTTT.

The CDR3 bases are TGCAGTGCCCGCCGGGGAGAGACCCAGTACTTC. Its translation is CSARRGETQYF. The chain couples TRBV20-1 to TRBJ2-5; D is possibly TRBD2 (5 bases). The length of the CDR3 is 11 residues. CDR1 DFQATT and CDR2 SNEGSKA come from the germline V gene (reference sequence). The germline V and J ends were trimmed by 6 bases and 4 bases, with 9 bases remaining between them.

This CDR3 reads CASSVPGGSDHSPLHF. The CDR3 coding sequence is TGTGCCAGCAGTGTGCCGGGAGGTTCAGATCATTCACCCCTCCACTTT. V gene TRBV6-1 combines with J gene TRBJ1-6; D remains ambiguous. The CDR3 totals 16 residues. V was cut by 4 bases and J by 8 bases, with 18 bases left in between. Germline-derived CDR1 and CDR2 are MNHNS and SASEGT.

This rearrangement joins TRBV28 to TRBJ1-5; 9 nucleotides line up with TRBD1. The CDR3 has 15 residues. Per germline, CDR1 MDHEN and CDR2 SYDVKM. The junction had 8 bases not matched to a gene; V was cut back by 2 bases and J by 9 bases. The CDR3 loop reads CASSLGDRAMSPQHF. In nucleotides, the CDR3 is TGTGCCAGCAGTTTAGGGGACAGGGCAATGTCGCCCCAGCATTTT.

In DNA, the CDR3 is TGTGCCAGCAGTTACCCGGGGGGACAGTACGAGCAGTACTTC. This gives the protein CASSYPGGQYEQYF. The chain couples TRBV6-6 to TRBJ2-7, with D perhaps assigned TRBD1 or TRBD2 (7 bases each). The CDR3 length is 14 residues. Deletions cut 2 bases from V and 4 bases from J, with 12 bases between. Per germline, CDR1 MNHNY and CDR2 SVGAGI (reference sequence).

The chain's CDR3 is CSAYRGETQYF. CDR3 in DNA: TGCAGTGCTTACCGCGGGGAGACCCAGTACTTC. The chain combines TRBV20-1 with TRBJ2-5, with D possibly matching TRBD2 (5 bases). Between the trimmed V and J ends, which lost 5 bases and 5 bases, there was a span of 9 bases. Germline assignment: CDR1 DFQATT and CDR2 SNEGSKA (reference sequence). CDR3 length: 11 amino acids.

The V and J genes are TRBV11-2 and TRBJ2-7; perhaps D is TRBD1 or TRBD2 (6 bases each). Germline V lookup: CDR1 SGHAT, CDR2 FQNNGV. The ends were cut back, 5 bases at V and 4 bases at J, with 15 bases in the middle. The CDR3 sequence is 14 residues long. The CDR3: CASSAGHYYYEQYF. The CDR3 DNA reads TGTGCCAGCAGCGCGGGACACTACTATTACGAGCAGTACTTC.